This TCR beta chain was sequenced during a study of blood T cells in healthy people across ages. On the study more broadly: Template switching picked up about one barcoded beta molecule for each two T cells.

From germline, CDR1 is ENHRY and CDR2 SYGVKD. This CDR3 region has 14 residues. Between the trimmed V and J ends, which lost 8 bases and 4 bases, there was a span of 15 bases. Sample-barcoded 5' priming and a J-beta primer mix drove a second PCR of about 6 to 11 cycles. Unique molecular identifiers of 12 random nucleotides labeled each cDNA. TCRdb reprocessed the 5' RACE reads via MiXCR and lists one record per CDR3 protein. Here the sample spans under 2,000,000 distinct CDR3 sequences, approximately 50% being singletons. Donors were systemically healthy Caucasian individuals from Russia aged about 6 to 95 years.

The chain combines TRBV10-3 with TRBJ1-5, with D possibly TRBD1 on 5 matching bases. This clonotype was sampled from a woman aged 40 to 55 in good health. Sequencing was carried out using blood. The CDR3 protein is CAISREGENQPQHF. CDR3 bases: TGTGCCATCTCGCGGGAAGGGGAGAATCAGCCCCAGCATTTT.